This entry concerns a single T cell receptor beta chain. Produced via immunoSEQ multiplex PCR; TCRdb's table is partial and in-frame only. The sample has approximately 300,000 clones; approximately 90% are singletons. The length of the CDR3 is 17 residues. Germline V gene sequence: CDR1 SQVTM, CDR2 ANQGSEA. V gave up 4 bases and J gave up 4 bases; unmatched junction bases: 7. These data are taken from a study of blood T cell repertoires in COVID-19. This chain joins TRBV29-1 and TRBJ2-1; 16 nucleotides line up with TRBD2. The material sequenced was PBMCs or T cells enriched from blood (not recorded which). This sequence was found in a man aged 25 to 40 who had recovered from COVID-19. The CDR3 reads CSVVPGLAGGLYNEQFF. For the CDR3, the DNA is TGCAGCGTTGTCCCGGGACTAGCGGGGGGGCTTTACAATGAGCAGTTCTTC.